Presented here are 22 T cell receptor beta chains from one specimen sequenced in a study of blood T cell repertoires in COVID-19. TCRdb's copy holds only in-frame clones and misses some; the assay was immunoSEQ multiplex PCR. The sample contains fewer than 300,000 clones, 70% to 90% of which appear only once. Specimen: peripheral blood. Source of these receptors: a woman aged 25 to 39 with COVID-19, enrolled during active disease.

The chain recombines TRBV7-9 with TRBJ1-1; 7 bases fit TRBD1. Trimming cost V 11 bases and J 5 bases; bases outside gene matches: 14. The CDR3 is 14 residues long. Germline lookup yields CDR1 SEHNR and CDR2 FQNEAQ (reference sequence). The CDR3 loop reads CAATKGGLRTEAFF. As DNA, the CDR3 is TGTGCCGCCACAAAAGGGGGCTTGAGGACTGAAGCTTTCTTT.

In DNA, the CDR3 is TGCGCCAGCAACCAAGGACAGGGGGTAGGTGGCTACACCTTC. The encoded protein is CASNQGQGVGGYTF. The rearrangement joins TRBV5-1 to TRBJ1-2, with TRBD1 matching over 10 bases. The J segment lost 7 bases and the V segment lost 6 bases, leaving 9 bases of the junction unmatched. The CDR3 is 14 residues long. Germline CDR1 is SGHRS and CDR2 is YFSETQ.

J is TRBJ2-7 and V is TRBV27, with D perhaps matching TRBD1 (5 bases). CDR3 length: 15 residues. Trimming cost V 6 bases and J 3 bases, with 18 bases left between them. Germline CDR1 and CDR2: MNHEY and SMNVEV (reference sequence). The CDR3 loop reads CASRLGVDRFYEQYF. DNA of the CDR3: TGTGCCAGCAGATTAGGCGTCGACAGATTCTACGAGCAGTACTTC.

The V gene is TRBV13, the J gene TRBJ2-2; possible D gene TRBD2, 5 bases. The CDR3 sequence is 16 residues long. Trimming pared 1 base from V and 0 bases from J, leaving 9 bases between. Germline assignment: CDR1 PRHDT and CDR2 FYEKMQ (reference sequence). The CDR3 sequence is CASSLVRATNTGELFF. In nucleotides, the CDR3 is TGTGCCAGCAGCTTAGTGCGGGCCACGAACACCGGGGAGCTGTTTTTT.

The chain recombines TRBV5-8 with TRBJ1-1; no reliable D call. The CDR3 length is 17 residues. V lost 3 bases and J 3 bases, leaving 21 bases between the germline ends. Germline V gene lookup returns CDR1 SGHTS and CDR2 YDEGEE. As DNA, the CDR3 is TGTGCCAGCAGCTATTCACTGCCCACTTTCGCTGACACTGAAGCTTTCTTT. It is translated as CASSYSLPTFADTEAFF.

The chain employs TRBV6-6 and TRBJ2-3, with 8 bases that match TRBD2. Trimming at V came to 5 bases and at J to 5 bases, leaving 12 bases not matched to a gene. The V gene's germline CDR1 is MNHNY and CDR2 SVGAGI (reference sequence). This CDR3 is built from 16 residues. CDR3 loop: CASSTPSGGAGDTQYF. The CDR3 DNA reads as TGTGCCAGCAGTACCCCATCCGGGGGGGCCGGAGATACGCAGTATTTT.

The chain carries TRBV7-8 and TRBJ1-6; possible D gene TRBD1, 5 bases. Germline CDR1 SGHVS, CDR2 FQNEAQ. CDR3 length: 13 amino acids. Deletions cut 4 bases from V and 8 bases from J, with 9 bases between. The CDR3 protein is CASSSQGYSPLHF. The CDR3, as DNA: TGTGCCAGCAGCTCCCAGGGTTATTCACCCCTCCACTTT.

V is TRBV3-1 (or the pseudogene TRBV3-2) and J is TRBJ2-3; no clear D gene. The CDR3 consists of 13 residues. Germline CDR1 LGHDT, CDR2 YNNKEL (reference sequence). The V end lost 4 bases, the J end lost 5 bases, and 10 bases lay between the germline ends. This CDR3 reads CASSPNRGDTQYF. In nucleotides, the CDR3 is TGTGCCAGCAGCCCGAATCGAGGAGATACGCAGTATTTT.

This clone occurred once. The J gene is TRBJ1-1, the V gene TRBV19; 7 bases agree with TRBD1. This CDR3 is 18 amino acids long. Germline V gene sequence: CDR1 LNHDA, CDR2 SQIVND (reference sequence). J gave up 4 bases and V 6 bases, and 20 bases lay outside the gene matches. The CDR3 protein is CASSTDRSLTGTGTEAFF. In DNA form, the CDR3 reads TGTGCCAGTAGCACCGACAGGTCCCTGACAGGGACGGGCACTGAAGCTTTCTTT.

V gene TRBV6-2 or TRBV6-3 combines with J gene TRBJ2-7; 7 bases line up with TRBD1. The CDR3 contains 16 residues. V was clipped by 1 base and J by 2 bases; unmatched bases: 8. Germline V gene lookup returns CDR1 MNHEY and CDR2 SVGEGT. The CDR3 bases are TGTGCCAGCAGTTACTTCTCGGCTACAGGGGCCTACGAGCAGTACTTC. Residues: CASSYFSATGAYEQYF.

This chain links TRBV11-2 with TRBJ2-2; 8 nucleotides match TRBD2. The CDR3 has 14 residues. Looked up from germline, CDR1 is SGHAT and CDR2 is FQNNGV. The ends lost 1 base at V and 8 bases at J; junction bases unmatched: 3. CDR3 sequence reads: CASSLVAGLGELFF. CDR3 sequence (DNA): TGTGCCAGCAGCTTAGTAGCGGGATTGGGGGAGCTGTTTTTT.

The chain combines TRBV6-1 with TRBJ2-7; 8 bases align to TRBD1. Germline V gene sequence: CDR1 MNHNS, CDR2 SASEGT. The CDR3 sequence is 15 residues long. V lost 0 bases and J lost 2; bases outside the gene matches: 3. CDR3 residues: CASSEAWTGTYEQYF. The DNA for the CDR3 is TGTGCCAGCAGTGAAGCCTGGACAGGGACCTACGAGCAGTACTTC.

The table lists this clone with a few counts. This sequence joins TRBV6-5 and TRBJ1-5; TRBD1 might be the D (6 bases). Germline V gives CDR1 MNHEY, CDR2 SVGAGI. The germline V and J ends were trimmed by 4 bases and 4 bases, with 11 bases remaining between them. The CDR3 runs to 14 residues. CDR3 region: CASSFHQGNQPQHF. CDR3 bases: TGTGCCAGCAGTTTTCATCAGGGGAATCAGCCCCAGCATTTT.

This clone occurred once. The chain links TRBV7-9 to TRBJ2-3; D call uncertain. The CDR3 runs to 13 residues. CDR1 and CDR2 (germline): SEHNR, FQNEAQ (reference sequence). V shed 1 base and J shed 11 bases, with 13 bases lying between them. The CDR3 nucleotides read TGTGCCAGCAGCTTAGTTGCAGAGGTGGGGCAGTATTTT. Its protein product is CASSLVAEVGQYF. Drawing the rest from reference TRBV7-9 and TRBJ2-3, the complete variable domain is DTGVSQNPRHKITKRGQNVTFRCDPISEHNRLYWYRQTLGQGPEFLTYFQNEAQLEKSRLLSDRFSAERPKGSFSTLEIQRTEQGDSAMYLCASSLVAEVGQYFGPGTRLTVL.

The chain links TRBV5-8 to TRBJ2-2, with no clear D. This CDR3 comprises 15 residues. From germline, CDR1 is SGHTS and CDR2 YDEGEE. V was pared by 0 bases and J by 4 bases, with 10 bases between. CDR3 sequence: CASSLEREVTGELFF. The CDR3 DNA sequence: TGTGCCAGCAGCTTGGAAAGAGAAGTCACCGGGGAGCTGTTTTTT. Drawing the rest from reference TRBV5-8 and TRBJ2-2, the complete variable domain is EAGVTQSPTHLIKTRGQQATLRCSPISGHTSVYWYQQALGLGLQFLLWYDEGEERNRGNFPPRFSGRQFPNYSSELNVNALELEDSALYLCASSLEREVTGELFFGEGSRLTVL.

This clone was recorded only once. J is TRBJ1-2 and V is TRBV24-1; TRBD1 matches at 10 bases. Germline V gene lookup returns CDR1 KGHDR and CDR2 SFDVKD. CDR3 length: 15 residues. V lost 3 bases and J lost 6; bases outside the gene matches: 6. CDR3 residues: CATSDPGQGKNGYTF. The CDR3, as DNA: TGTGCCACCAGTGATCCGGGACAGGGGAAAAATGGCTACACCTTC.

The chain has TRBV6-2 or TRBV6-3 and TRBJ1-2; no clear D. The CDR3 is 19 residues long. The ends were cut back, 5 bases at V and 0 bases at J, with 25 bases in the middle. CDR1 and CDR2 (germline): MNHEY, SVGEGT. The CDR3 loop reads CASSLSIEGERYTNYGYTF. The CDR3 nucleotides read TGTGCCAGCAGTCTTTCGATCGAGGGAGAAAGGTATACTAACTATGGCTACACCTTC.

CDR3 coding DNA: TGTGCCAGCAGCTTAATCGAGGGGACAGGGGGCGGCACCGGGGAGCTGTTTTTT. Its protein is CASSLIEGTGGGTGELFF. The rearrangement links TRBV7-9 to TRBJ2-2, with 12 bases lining up with TRBD1. The CDR3 contains 18 residues. CDR1 is SEHNR, CDR2 FQNEAQ, per germline (reference sequence). V gave up 2 bases and J gave up 4 bases; unmatched junction bases: 8.

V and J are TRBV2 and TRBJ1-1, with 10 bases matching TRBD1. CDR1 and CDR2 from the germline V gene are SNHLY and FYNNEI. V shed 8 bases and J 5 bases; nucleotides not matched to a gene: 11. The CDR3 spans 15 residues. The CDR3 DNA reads TGTGCCAGCGAGTATGGGATGGACAGGGGGACTGAAGCTTTCTTT. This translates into CASEYGMDRGTEAFF.

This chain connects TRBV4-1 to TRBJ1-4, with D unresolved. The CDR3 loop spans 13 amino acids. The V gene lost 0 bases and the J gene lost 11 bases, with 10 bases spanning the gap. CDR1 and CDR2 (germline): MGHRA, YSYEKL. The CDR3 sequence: CASSQDNEVKLFF. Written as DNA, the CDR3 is TGCGCCAGCAGCCAAGATAATGAGGTTAAACTGTTTTTT.

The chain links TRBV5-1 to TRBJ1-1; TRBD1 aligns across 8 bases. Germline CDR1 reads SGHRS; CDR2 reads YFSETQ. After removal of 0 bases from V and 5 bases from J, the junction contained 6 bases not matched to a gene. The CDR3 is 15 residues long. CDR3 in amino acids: CASSLGGQGATEAFF. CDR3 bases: TGCGCCAGCAGCTTGGGGGGCCAGGGGGCGACTGAAGCTTTCTTT.

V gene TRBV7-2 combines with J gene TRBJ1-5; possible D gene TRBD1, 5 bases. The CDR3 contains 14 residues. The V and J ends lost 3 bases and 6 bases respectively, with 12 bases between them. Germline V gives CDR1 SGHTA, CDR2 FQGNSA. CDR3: CASSFRRDSQPQHF. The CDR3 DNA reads TGTGCCAGCAGCTTTCGCAGGGATAGTCAGCCCCAGCATTTT.